Below, 17 T cell receptor beta chains from the same sample are listed, as sequenced in a study of a mutant IDH1 vaccine in newly diagnosed glioma. As to time point: week 35, safety follow-up. Mutant IDH1 20-mer peptide, at 300 ug, made up each vaccine dose, with topical imiquimod. These TCRs' antigens remain unknown. The assay was immunoSEQ multiplex PCR, and TCRdb's table has in-frame clones only and misses some. The sample holds tens of thousands of clones; 80% to 90% are singletons and the top ten take 1.5%. The source material was PBMCs, sampled from a glioma patient whose treatment included an IDH1 peptide vaccine. These receptors came from a man aged 35 to 55 with glioma.

J is TRBJ2-2 and V is TRBV28, with 7 bases that match TRBD1. Germline CDR1 is MDHEN and CDR2 is SYDVKM. V was clipped by 3 bases and J by 7 bases; unmatched bases: 8. This CDR3 has 15 amino acids. The CDR3 is CASSFPTGSGGELFF. For the CDR3, the DNA is TGTGCCAGCAGTTTTCCGACAGGGTCCGGCGGGGAGCTGTTTTTT. The full variable domain, its missing parts supplied by reference TRBV28 and TRBJ2-2, is DVKVTQSSRYLVKRTGEKVFLECVQDMDHENMFWYRQDPGLGLRLIYFSYDVKMKEKGDIPEGYSVSREKKERFSLILESASTNQTSMYLCASSFPTGSGGELFFGEGSRLTVL.

The V call is TRBV6-1, the J call TRBJ1-4; D uncertain. CDR1 and CDR2 from the germline V gene are MNHNS and SASEGT. Trimming took off 4 bases at V and 5 bases at J, with 11 bases between the two ends. CDR3 length equals 14 residues. DNA of the CDR3: TGTGCCAGCAGTGGGTCGGGGAGCAATGAAAAACTGTTTTTT. It codes for CASSGSGSNEKLFF.

This rearrangement joins TRBV27 to TRBJ2-5; D remains unclear. Germline loops: CDR1 MNHEY, CDR2 SMNVEV (reference sequence). The CDR3 is 13 amino acids. V was pared by 4 bases and J by 5 bases, with 11 bases between. In nucleotides, the CDR3 is TGTGCCAGCAGTTGGGGTCAACGGGAGACCCAGTACTTC. Translation gives CASSWGQRETQYF.

This chain uses TRBV21-1 with TRBJ2-3. TRBV21-1 is listed as a pseudogene. This CDR3 region has 17 residues. The CDR3 spells CASSPPRGPTLTDTQYF. The CDR3 DNA follows: TGTGCCAGCAGCCCACCAAGGGGACCAACCCTCACAGATACGCAGTATTTT.

The rearrangement uses TRBV29-1 and TRBJ2-1; 8 bases match TRBD1. The V gene end was trimmed by 1 base and the J gene end by 6 bases; junction bases not matched to a gene: 8. The CDR3 spans 15 residues. Germline V gives CDR1 SQVTM, CDR2 ANQGSEA. As DNA, the CDR3 is TGCAGCGTTGAAGGGATAGACAGGGGACCCAATGAGCAGTTCTTC. It yields the protein CSVEGIDRGPNEQFF.

This chain joins TRBV20-1 and TRBJ2-7, with TRBD1 identical over 9 bases. The CDR3 has 11 residues. Trimming at V came to 5 bases and at J to 12 bases, leaving 8 bases not matched to a gene. CDR1 and CDR2 from the germline V gene are DFQATT and SNEGSKA (reference sequence). The CDR3 region is CSAHTGGAGYF. CDR3 sequence (DNA): TGCAGTGCTCATACAGGGGGCGCTGGGTACTTC.

V and J are TRBV27 and TRBJ2-3; 8 nucleotides line up with TRBD1. Germline V gene lookup returns CDR1 MNHEY and CDR2 SMNVEV (reference sequence). Losses at the gene ends were 3 bases for V and 4 bases for J; bases not matched to a gene: 3. The CDR3 is 14 amino acids. The CDR3 sequence is CASSLQGAADTQYF. CDR3 nucleotide sequence: TGTGCCAGCAGTTTGCAGGGGGCGGCAGATACGCAGTATTTT.

V and J are TRBV27 and TRBJ1-1; D gene unclear. CDR3 length equals 13 residues. CDR1 and CDR2 from the germline V gene are MNHEY and SMNVEV (reference sequence). Trimming took off 2 bases at V and 1 base at J, with 5 bases between the two ends. This CDR3 reads CASSLGKNTEAFF. The CDR3 DNA is TGTGCCAGCAGTTTAGGGAAGAACACTGAAGCTTTCTTT.

The chain joins TRBV2 to TRBJ2-3, with 7 bases that match TRBD2. V trimming: 8 bases; J trimming: 2 bases; junction bases outside the gene matches: 10. The CDR3 covers 15 residues. CDR1 and CDR2 (germline): SNHLY, FYNNEI. The CDR3 reads CASENQRGYTDTQYF. The CDR3 nucleotides read TGTGCCAGCGAGAATCAGCGGGGCTACACAGATACGCAGTATTTT.

The V and J genes are TRBV14 and TRBJ2-1; D gene uncertain. Per the germline V gene, CDR1 is SGHDN and CDR2 is FVKESK. With 0 bases removed from V and 9 bases from J, the gap between germline ends came to 6 bases. The CDR3 has 12 amino acids. DNA of the CDR3: TGTGCCAGCAGCCAAGAGTGGGGTGAGCAGTTCTTC. Protein: CASSQEWGEQFF.

This clone appeared a single time. The rearrangement joins TRBV28 to TRBJ1-2, with a weak D call TRBD1 (5 bases). The V gene lost 3 bases and the J gene lost 0 bases, with 14 bases spanning the gap. The CDR3 has 16 amino acids. Germline V gene data show CDR1 as MDHEN and CDR2 as SYDVKM. The CDR3 is CASSLTVGGTNYGYTF. CDR3 nucleotides: TGTGCCAGCAGTTTGACTGTTGGGGGAACTAACTATGGCTACACCTTC.

The chain carries TRBV4-2 and TRBJ1-2; 7 bases agree with TRBD1. Germline CDR1 LGHNA, CDR2 YNFKEQ. CDR3 length equals 16 residues. V trimming: 0 bases; J trimming: 10 bases; junction bases outside the gene matches: 14. In nucleotides, the CDR3 is TGTGCCAGCAGCCAAGAAGAAAGATTCACCGACAGGGCCTACACCTTC. It codes for CASSQEERFTDRAYTF.

This clone was seen a single time. V is TRBV5-4 and J is TRBJ1-1; D is ambiguous. Germline values: CDR1 SGHNT, CDR2 YYREEE (reference sequence). Deletions cut 4 bases from V and 6 bases from J, with 7 bases between. The CDR3 extends over 11 amino acids. This CDR3 is CASSKGPEAFF. CDR3 bases: TGTGCCAGCAGCAAAGGACCTGAAGCTTTCTTT.

The chain joins TRBV11-3 to TRBJ2-1, with 8 positions matching TRBD2. J lost 8 bases, V lost 3 bases, and 9 bases had no gene match. CDR1 SGHNT and CDR2 YENEEA come from the germline V gene. The CDR3 length is 15 residues. The CDR3: CASSFSGTGGDEQFF. Here the CDR3 DNA reads TGTGCCAGCAGCTTTAGCGGGACCGGGGGGGATGAGCAGTTCTTC.

The chain carries TRBV5-5 and TRBJ2-7, with D maybe TRBD2 (6 bases). V lost 2 bases and J 3 bases, leaving 12 bases between the germline ends. Germline values: CDR1 SGHKS, CDR2 YYEKEE (reference sequence). The CDR3 totals 14 residues. The CDR3 loop is CASSLRRVGYEQYV. As DNA, the CDR3 is TGTGCCAGCAGCTTAAGGAGGGTGGGCTACGAGCAGTACGTC.

This chain connects TRBV19 to TRBJ1-1; D gene uncertain. CDR1 is LNHDA, CDR2 SQIVND, per germline (reference sequence). Trimming pared 5 bases from V and 0 bases from J, leaving 7 bases between. The CDR3 sequence is 13 residues long. In nucleotides, the CDR3 is TGTGCCAGTAGTCCCAGCATGAACACTGAAGCTTTCTTT. Amino acid sequence: CASSPSMNTEAFF.

The rearrangement joins TRBV7-6 to TRBJ1-2, with TRBD1 matching over 7 bases. Germline trimming cut 0 bases from V and 8 bases from J; bases unmatched to any gene: 9. The germline CDR1 and CDR2 sequences are SGHVS and FNYEAQ. This CDR3 region has 15 residues. For the CDR3, the DNA is TGTGCCAGCAGCTTAGCACCCGAGATGACAGGGGGCTACACCTTC. The encoded protein is CASSLAPEMTGGYTF.